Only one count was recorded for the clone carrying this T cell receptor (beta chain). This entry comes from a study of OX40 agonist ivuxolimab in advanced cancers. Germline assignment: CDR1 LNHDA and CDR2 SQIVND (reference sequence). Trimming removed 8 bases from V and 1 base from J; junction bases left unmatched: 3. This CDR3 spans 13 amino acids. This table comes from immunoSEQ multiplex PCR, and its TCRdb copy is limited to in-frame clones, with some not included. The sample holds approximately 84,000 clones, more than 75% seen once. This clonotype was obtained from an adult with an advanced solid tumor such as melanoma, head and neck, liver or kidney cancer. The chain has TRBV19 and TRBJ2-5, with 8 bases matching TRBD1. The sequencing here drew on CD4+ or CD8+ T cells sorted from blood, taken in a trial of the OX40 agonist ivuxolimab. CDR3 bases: TGTGCCAGTGGAGGGACAGGCCAAGAGACCCAGTACTTC. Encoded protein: CASGGTGQETQYF.